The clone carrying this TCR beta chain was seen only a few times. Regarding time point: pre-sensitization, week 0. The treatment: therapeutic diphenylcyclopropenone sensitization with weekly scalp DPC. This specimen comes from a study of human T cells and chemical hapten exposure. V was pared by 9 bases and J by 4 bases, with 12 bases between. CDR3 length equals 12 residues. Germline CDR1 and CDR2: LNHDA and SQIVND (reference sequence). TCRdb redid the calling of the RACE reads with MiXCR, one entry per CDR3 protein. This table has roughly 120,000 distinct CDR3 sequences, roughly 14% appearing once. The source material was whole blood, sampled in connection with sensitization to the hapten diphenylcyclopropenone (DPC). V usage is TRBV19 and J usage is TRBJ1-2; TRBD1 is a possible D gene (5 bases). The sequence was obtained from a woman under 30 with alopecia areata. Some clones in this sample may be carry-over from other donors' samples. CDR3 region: CASMDIPYGYTF. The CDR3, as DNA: TGTGCCAGCATGGACATCCCCTATGGCTACACCTTC.